The rows below give T cell receptor beta chains drawn from one sample of a study of T cells in Graves' hyperthyroidism and ophthalmopathy. TCRdb called the multiplex PCR reads again in MiXCR, with one record for every CDR3 protein. This sample has about 580,000 distinct CDR3 sequences, with approximately 44% found just once. The sample taken for sequencing was peripheral blood or thyroid tissue (not recorded which). These receptors originate from a young woman with Graves' hyperthyroidism. CDR3s include the opening cysteine and the closing phenylalanine or tryptophan. The D gene is left open where the match is weak. Clone size is shown for a subset of rows, as once, few, many or a class of expanded clone.

>TRBJ1-2|14|TRBD1|NA|TRBV2
TGTGCCAGCGGACAGGGGACCACCGGGGAGGGCTACACCTTC
CASGQGTTGEGYTF
>TRBJ1-1|12|NA|once|TRBV7-9
TGTGCCAGCACCTTCCTGGCTAGCGACGCTTTCTTT
CASTFLASDAFF
>TRBJ2-3|16|NA|few|TRBV7-3
TGTGCCAGCAGCTATGCGCCGCGCGGTTTCACAGATACGCAGTATTTT
CASSYAPRGFTDTQYF
>TRBJ1-1|13|TRBD1|many|TRBV4-1
TGCGCCAGCAGCCAAGAGGGGACAGATGAAGCTTTCTTT
CASSQEGTDEAFF
>TRBJ1-2|13|NA|once|TRBV29-1
TGCAGCGTTGAAGATGGAGCTAACTATGGCTACACCTTC
CSVEDGANYGYTF
>TRBJ2-7|15|TRBD2|NA|TRBV5-8
TGTGCCAGCAGGACTAGCGGGAGGGCCACGTACGAGCAGTACTTC
CASRTSGRATYEQYF
>TRBJ1-3|15|NA|many|TRBV2
TGTGCCAGCACCTGGACGTTCAGCTCTGGAAACACCATATATTTT
CASTWTFSSGNTIYF
>TRBJ2-2|13|NA|many|TRBV9
TGTGCCAGCAGCGAACACTACACCGGGGAGCTGTTTTTT
CASSEHYTGELFF
>TRBJ1-2|13|NA|many|TRBV9
TGTGCCAGCAGCTCCGGACGCTACTATGGCTACACCTTC
CASSSGRYYGYTF
>TRBJ2-2|19|NA|many|TRBV15
TGTGCCACCAGCAGAGATTCCTTACACCCACAGGGGAACACCGGGGAGCTGTTTTTT
CATSRDSLHPQGNTGELFF
>TRBJ2-7|15|NA|NA|TRBV7-8
TGTGCCAGCAGCTTAGGTAGGGGAGCGGGCTACGAGCAGTACTTC
CASSLGRGAGYEQYF
>TRBJ1-6|17|TRBD1|many|TRBV5-1
TGCGCCAGCAGCTTGGAAAGAGGACAGGGGACGGATTCACCCCTCCACTTT
CASSLERGQGTDSPLHF
>TRBJ1-2|16|TRBD1|NA|TRBV5-4
TGTGCCAGCAGCGCACCGGGACAGGAGCTACTCTATGGCTACACCTTC
CASSAPGQELLYGYTF
>TRBJ2-7|14|NA|NA|TRBV6-1
TGTGCCAGCAGTTTTGGCATCGAGGATTACGAGCAGTACTTC
CASSFGIEDYEQYF
>TRBJ1-4|16|NA|many|TRBV19
TGTGCCAGTAGTATAGATTACAAAGGGATTCATGAAAAACTGTTTTTT
CASSIDYKGIHEKLFF
>TRBJ2-2|23|NA|once|TRBV20-1
NA
CSARSGQDYYEQYFGPGTGELFF
>TRBJ2-1|20|TRBD2|NA|TRBV6-5
TGTGCCAGCAGTACTCATACTCCCGCTAGCGGGATGTTTTTCCGCAATGAGCAGTTCTTC
CASSTHTPASGMFFRNEQFF
>TRBJ2-3|16|NA|few|TRBV5-4
TGTGCCAGCAGTTCCTTTTCCCGGGCCCTCGAAGATACGCAGTATTTT
CASSSFSRALEDTQYF
>TRBJ2-1|14|NA|few|TRBV10-3
TGTGCCATCAGTGGGCGGGACACATACAATGAGCAGTTCTTC
CAISGRDTYNEQFF
>TRBJ1-5|15|NA|NA|TRBV20-1
TGCAGTGCTAGAGGTGGTTTGGGTAGCAATCAGCCCCAGCATTTT
CSARGGLGSNQPQHF
>TRBJ1-1|15|TRBD1|NA|TRBV10-3
TGTGCCATCAGTGAGTCTTTGGACAGGGGCGCTGAAGCTTTCTTT
CAISESLDRGAEAFF
>TRBJ2-7|15|TRBD1|many|TRBV2
TGTGCCAGCAGCGTGGGACAGGGGATTTCCTACGAGCAGTACTTC
CASSVGQGISYEQYF
>TRBJ2-3|12|NA|many|TRBV7-2
TGTGCCAGCAGCCCCATTGGAGATACGCAGTATTTT
CASSPIGDTQYF
>TRBJ2-7|15|NA|NA|TRBV3-1
TGTGCCAGCAGCCAAGACCCCCGTAGCTCCTACGAGCAGTACTTC
CASSQDPRSSYEQYF
>TRBJ1-5|15|TRBD1|once|TRBV15
TGTGCCACCAGCGGACAGACAGGGGGAAATCAGCCCCAGCATTTT
CATSGQTGGNQPQHF
>TRBJ1-2|14|TRBD1|NA|TRBV10-3
TGTGCCATCAGTGACGACAGGGTCTACTATGGCTACACCTTC
CAISDDRVYYGYTF